This T cell receptor (beta chain) was found in a study of blood T cell repertoires in COVID-19. Study information: PBMCs, B-cell-depleted T cells, or T cells provided the cDNA or gDNA that made up the material.

In the study's own analysis: Estimated nucleated cell counts came from reference gene primer amplification. Measured with immunoSEQ multiplex PCR; TCRdb has only the in-frame clones, and not every one. From that table come the V and J calls and clone size; the DNA was used to work out D and trimming. The data show hundreds of thousands of clones, 70% to 90% seen once. This clone was seen once. V trimming: 4 bases; J trimming: 7 bases; junction bases outside the gene matches: 9. CDR3 size: 16 residues. CDR1 SGHNT and CDR2 YYREEE come from the germline V gene (reference sequence). This TCR came from a woman younger than 30 who had recovered from COVID-19. The chain combines TRBV5-4 with TRBJ2-2; the match to TRBD2 covers 11 bases. The sample comprised peripheral blood. CDR3 sequence: CASSISGRAVFGELFF. In DNA form, the CDR3 reads TGTGCCAGCAGCATTAGCGGGAGGGCCGTTTTCGGGGAGCTGTTTTTT.